The source of this T cell receptor (beta chain) is a study of Ad26.COV2.S vaccination and SARS-CoV-2 variants. Findings of the study overall: Recipients given vaccine exceeded placebo recipients in spike-specific TCR breadth. Reports say spike-specific CD8+ and CD4+ T cell responses covered substantial breadth after vaccination. The analyses of TCR breadth and depth may have understated the size of total T cell responses.

Trimming took 2 bases from V and 2 from J, leaving 16 bases between them. CDR1 is MDHEN, CDR2 SYDVKM, per germline. CDR3 length: 17 residues. Remarks on this clone: Its antigen is not known.

Clones were read by immunoSEQ multiplex PCR, and TCRdb kept only the in-frame ones, dropping some. This sample has approximately 90,000 clones, with less than 85% found just once. The chain employs TRBV28 and TRBJ1-5, with D perhaps matching TRBD1 (6 bases). This receptor was identified in a human donor who had recovered from COVID-19. The sample in question was peripheral blood, obtained after recovery from COVID-19. The CDR3 spells CASSLGPGVNGNQPQHF. DNA of the CDR3: TGTGCCAGCAGTTTAGGGCCAGGGGTAAACGGCAATCAGCCCCAGCATTTT.